What follows describes a single T cell receptor beta chain. Its target is unknown. A much larger clone sits a single nucleotide away, making a read error possible. The entry originates in a study of molecular identifiers for immune sequencing clone quantification. Study-level findings and limits: Over 98% of CMV-specific effector molecules, but under 1% of naive ones, were in clones above 20 copies. Single-cell amounts of spiked Jurkat TCR RNA were reportedly detectable among over 900,000 naive cells. Same-barcode identical TCR molecules could make highly expanded clones look smaller than they are.

Naive CD8 library inputs spanned about 17,000 to 1,100,000 sorted cells and 10%, 30% or 50% RNA. This CDR3 has 17 amino acids. TCRdb called the PCR reads again in MiXCR, with one record for every CDR3 protein. The sample yields about 630,000 distinct CDR3 sequences, over 25% seen once. The TCR originated in a human donor in good health. Some libraries in this study had Jurkat cell RNA spiked in. The chain has TRBV12-3 or TRBV12-4 and TRBJ1-1, with no clear D. Sequencing used naive CD8+ T cells from blood, with Jurkat cell RNA spiked in. This sample's subset: FACS-sorted CD8+CD4-CCR7+CD45RA+ naive T cells. For the CDR3, the DNA is TGTGCCAGCAGTCACTTACGCGACACCGCAAGGCTAGGTGAAGTTTTCTTT. Amino acid sequence: CASSHLRDTARLGEVFF.